This TCR beta chain was sequenced in a study of T cells in Graves' hyperthyroidism and ophthalmopathy. The V gene's germline CDR1 is MNHEY and CDR2 SVGAGI. The V end was cut by 3 bases, the J end by 7 bases, with 13 bases between. This CDR3 spans 13 amino acids. Broader study findings: Peripheral blood also featured most of the thyroid clonotypes expanded above 0.001. Ophthalmopathy was model-predicted a median about 7.1 months pre-onset.

Amplification targeted TCR beta CDR3 regions from RNA transcripts. First-round RT-PCR with HTBI primers amplified the TCR CDR3 region. TCRdb reprocessed the multiplex PCR reads via MiXCR and lists one record per CDR3 protein. The table records around 260,000 distinct CDR3 sequences, under 30% of them present only once. This clonotype showed up many times. Its antigen is not known. The chain uses TRBV6-5 and TRBJ2-7; TRBD1 is a possible D gene (8 bases). The sequenced sample consisted of blood. The sequence derives from a man aged 35-49 years with Graves' hyperthyroidism that later progressed to Graves' ophthalmopathy. In nucleotides, the CDR3 is TGTGCCAGCAGTTATTACAGGGGGGGTGAGCAGTACTTC. Its translation: CASSYYRGGEQYF.